Listed below are T cell receptor beta chains from one sample, sequenced in a study of shared clonotypes between healthy human individuals. The repertoire was sequenced with immunoSEQ multiplex PCR; TCRdb's copy has only in-frame clones and lacks some. Of about 500,000 clones listed, about 74% were seen once; the top ten hold about 11%. Sequenced: PBMCs. The receptors were sampled from a woman aged 40 to 50 in good health. Some clones in this sample may be carry-over from other donors' samples. CDR3s include the opening cysteine and the closing phenylalanine or tryptophan. A D gene is named only where the DNA matches it firmly. Clone size is given for some rows only: seen once, a few or many times, or a class if the clone is expanded.

v_call: TRBV6-5
d_call: NA
clone_size: NA
j_call: TRBJ1-2
cdr3_nt: TGTGCCAGCAGTACGGGACGGGGGGCTAACTATGGCTACACCTTC
cdr3_aa: CASSTGRGANYGYTF

v_call: TRBV10-3
d_call: TRBD1
clone_size: NA
j_call: TRBJ1-4
cdr3_nt: TGTGCCATCAGCGCCGGACAGGGGACTCCCACTAATGAAAAACTGTTTTTT
cdr3_aa: CAISAGQGTPTNEKLFF

v_call: TRBV18
d_call: NA
clone_size: NA
j_call: TRBJ1-1
cdr3_nt: TGTGCCAGCTCACCTGGAGTGAGGGGGAGAGCTGAAGCTTTCTTT
cdr3_aa: CASSPGVRGRAEAFF

v_call: TRBV19
d_call: TRBD1
clone_size: NA
j_call: TRBJ2-7
cdr3_nt: TGTGCCAGTAGTATCCCAGGGGGCGCGCCCCGCGAGCAGTACTTC
cdr3_aa: CASSIPGGAPREQYF

v_call: TRBV7-8
d_call: TRBD1
clone_size: NA
j_call: TRBJ2-5
cdr3_nt: TGTGCCAGCAGCGACAGGGTTGGCGTCCAAGAGACCCAGTACTTC
cdr3_aa: CASSDRVGVQETQYF

v_call: TRBV5-1
d_call: TRBD2
clone_size: NA
j_call: TRBJ2-7
cdr3_nt: TGCGCCAGCAGCCCCGGACTAGCGGGAGGGATCTACGAGCAGTACTTC
cdr3_aa: CASSPGLAGGIYEQYF

v_call: TRBV7-7
d_call: NA
clone_size: NA
j_call: TRBJ2-7
cdr3_nt: TGTGCCAGCAGCCCCGGCATGCAGGGGGGCGAGCAGTACTTC
cdr3_aa: CASSPGMQGGEQYF

v_call: TRBV28
d_call: NA
clone_size: few
j_call: TRBJ1-5
cdr3_nt: TGTGCCAGCAGTCCAAAACCTCGGCCCCAGCATTTT
cdr3_aa: CASSPKPRPQHF

v_call: TRBV11-2
d_call: NA
clone_size: NA
j_call: TRBJ1-5
cdr3_nt: TGTGCCAGCAGCTTAACGAGCAATCAGCCCCAGCATTTT
cdr3_aa: CASSLTSNQPQHF

v_call: TRBV7-9
d_call: NA
clone_size: NA
j_call: TRBJ2-7
cdr3_nt: TGTGCCAGCAGCCGAACCGGACGGAGCTCCTACGAGCAGTACTTC
cdr3_aa: CASSRTGRSSYEQYF

v_call: TRBV18
d_call: TRBD1
clone_size: many
j_call: TRBJ1-2
cdr3_nt: TGTGCCAGCTCACCGGGACAGTCCGGAGAAGGCTACACCTTC
cdr3_aa: CASSPGQSGEGYTF

v_call: TRBV7-2
d_call: TRBD1
clone_size: NA
j_call: TRBJ2-7
cdr3_nt: TGTGCCAGCAGCCCCGGGACAGGGGGCTTCTACGAGCAGTACTTC
cdr3_aa: CASSPGTGGFYEQYF

v_call: TRBV6-5
d_call: NA
clone_size: NA
j_call: TRBJ2-7
cdr3_nt: TGTGCCAGCAGTCGTGGCTCCTACGAGCAGTACTTC
cdr3_aa: CASSRGSYEQYF

v_call: TRBV6-5
d_call: NA
clone_size: NA
j_call: TRBJ2-5
cdr3_nt: TGTGCCAACAAGGGTCGGAGGGAGACCCAGTACTTC
cdr3_aa: CANKGRRETQYF

v_call: TRBV28
d_call: TRBD1
clone_size: NA
j_call: TRBJ1-5
cdr3_nt: TGTGCCAGCAGTCTTCGAATAAAACTAGGACAGGGTAGCAATCAGCCCCAGCATTTT
cdr3_aa: CASSLRIKLGQGSNQPQHF

v_call: TRBV2
d_call: NA
clone_size: few
j_call: TRBJ1-4
cdr3_nt: TGTGCCAGCACGGGATGGGAAAAACTGTTTTTT
cdr3_aa: CASTGWEKLFF

v_call: TRBV18
d_call: TRBD2
clone_size: many
j_call: TRBJ2-1
cdr3_nt: TGTGCCAGCTCACCACTGCCTAGCGGCAACAATGAGCAGTTCTTC
cdr3_aa: CASSPLPSGNNEQFF

v_call: TRBV5-8
d_call: NA
clone_size: NA
j_call: TRBJ1-1
cdr3_nt: TGTGCCAGCAGCCAAAGGGTGTGGACAACTAACACTGAAGCTTTCTTT
cdr3_aa: CASSQRVWTTNTEAFF

v_call: TRBV9
d_call: TRBD2
clone_size: once
j_call: TRBJ2-1
cdr3_nt: TGTGCCAGCAGCCCCGGGACTAGCGGGAATAATGAGCAGTTCTTC
cdr3_aa: CASSPGTSGNNEQFF

v_call: TRBV7-9
d_call: TRBD2
clone_size: NA
j_call: TRBJ2-7
cdr3_nt: TGTGCCAGCAGCTTCGGACTAGCGGGATCATACGAGCAGTACTTC
cdr3_aa: CASSFGLAGSYEQYF

v_call: TRBV15
d_call: TRBD2
clone_size: NA
j_call: TRBJ2-5
cdr3_nt: TGTGCCATCAGCACTGAGGACTTAGCGGGATCGGGCGAGACCCAGTACTTC
cdr3_aa: CAISTEDLAGSGETQYF

v_call: TRBV25-1
d_call: TRBD1
clone_size: NA
j_call: TRBJ2-5
cdr3_nt: TGTGCCAGCAGTGAAATCAGGGGGTACCAAGAGACCCAGTACTTC
cdr3_aa: CASSEIRGYQETQYF

v_call: TRBV16
d_call: TRBD1
clone_size: NA
j_call: TRBJ1-1
cdr3_nt: TGTGCCAGCAGCCAGGACAGGGTATCTTCTAAAGCTTTCTTT
cdr3_aa: CASSQDRVSSKAFF

v_call: TRBV28
d_call: NA
clone_size: NA
j_call: TRBJ2-3
cdr3_nt: TGTGCCAGCAGCGCCGGACGGAATACGCAGTATTTT
cdr3_aa: CASSAGRNTQYF

v_call: TRBV28
d_call: TRBD1
clone_size: NA
j_call: TRBJ2-7
cdr3_nt: TGTGCCAGCAGCGACCTTCCGGGACAGAGCTCCTACGAGCAGTACTTC
cdr3_aa: CASSDLPGQSSYEQYF

v_call: TRBV28
d_call: TRBD1
clone_size: NA
j_call: TRBJ2-7
cdr3_nt: TGTGCCAGCAGTGAAACAGGGGGCCCAACTAAGGAGCAGTACTTC
cdr3_aa: CASSETGGPTKEQYF

v_call: TRBV5-1
d_call: TRBD1
clone_size: NA
j_call: TRBJ2-5
cdr3_nt: TGCGCCAGCAGCACCACCCGGGACAGGGAGGAGACCCAGTACTTC
cdr3_aa: CASSTTRDREETQYF

v_call: TRBV11-3
d_call: NA
clone_size: NA
j_call: TRBJ2-1
cdr3_nt: TGTGCCAGCAGCTTTCAGGGGAGCGATGAGCAGTTCTTC
cdr3_aa: CASSFQGSDEQFF

v_call: TRBV30
d_call: NA
clone_size: once
j_call: TRBJ1-2
cdr3_nt: TGTGCCTGGAGTGTAGGAGTCACGACCTATGGCTACACCTTC
cdr3_aa: CAWSVGVTTYGYTF

v_call: TRBV5-1
d_call: TRBD1
clone_size: NA
j_call: TRBJ2-7
cdr3_nt: TGCGCCAGCAGCTTCCGGGACAGGGGGGGCTACGAGCAGTACTTC
cdr3_aa: CASSFRDRGGYEQYF

v_call: TRBV4-2
d_call: NA
clone_size: NA
j_call: TRBJ2-1
cdr3_nt: TGTGCCAGCAGCCAAGATGGGAATAGCCACAATGAGCAGTTCTTC
cdr3_aa: CASSQDGNSHNEQFF

v_call: TRBV4-2
d_call: NA
clone_size: NA
j_call: TRBJ1-1
cdr3_nt: TGTGCCAGCAGCCCCCCTGGGGGGGCTGGAGCTTTCTTT
cdr3_aa: CASSPPGGAGAFF

v_call: TRBV4-3
d_call: NA
clone_size: NA
j_call: TRBJ2-7
cdr3_nt: TGCGCCAGCAGCCAAGAAGGAGGTGTATCCTACGAGCAGTACTTC
cdr3_aa: CASSQEGGVSYEQYF

v_call: TRBV15
d_call: TRBD2
clone_size: NA
j_call: TRBJ2-2
cdr3_nt: TGTGCCACCAGCGGATGGGGGCTAGCGGGAACCGGGGAGCTGTTTTTT
cdr3_aa: CATSGWGLAGTGELFF

v_call: TRBV10-2
d_call: NA
clone_size: NA
j_call: TRBJ2-7
cdr3_nt: TGCGCCAGCAGCGCGGGCCTTAGCGCCTACGAGCAGTACTTC
cdr3_aa: CASSAGLSAYEQYF

v_call: TRBV19
d_call: TRBD2
clone_size: NA
j_call: TRBJ2-3
cdr3_nt: TGTGCCAGTATGGGTCGACTAGCGGGAGCCGCAGATACGCAGTATTTT
cdr3_aa: CASMGRLAGAADTQYF

v_call: TRBV7-2
d_call: TRBD1
clone_size: NA
j_call: TRBJ2-1
cdr3_nt: TGTGCCAGCAGCTTAGGTCCGGGACAGGGGTGGAATGAGCAGTTCTTC
cdr3_aa: CASSLGPGQGWNEQFF

v_call: TRBV5-4
d_call: TRBD1
clone_size: NA
j_call: TRBJ2-7
cdr3_nt: TGTGCCAGCAGCTGGACAGGGGGCTACGAGCAGTACTTC
cdr3_aa: CASSWTGGYEQYF

v_call: TRBV5-1
d_call: NA
clone_size: NA
j_call: TRBJ1-1
cdr3_nt: TGCGCCAGCAGCTTATGGGACGAAGAAGATGAAGCTTTCTTT
cdr3_aa: CASSLWDEEDEAFF

v_call: TRBV14
d_call: TRBD1
clone_size: NA
j_call: TRBJ2-7
cdr3_nt: TGTGCCAGCAGCCAGCGCCCCGGGACAGGATATCACTGGTTGGACGAGCAGTACTTC
cdr3_aa: CASSQRPGTGYHWLDEQYF

v_call: TRBV15
d_call: NA
clone_size: NA
j_call: TRBJ1-2
cdr3_nt: TGTGCCACCAGCAGACATCCATTATATCCCGGGGACTATGGCTACACCTTC
cdr3_aa: CATSRHPLYPGDYGYTF

v_call: TRBV23-1
d_call: NA
clone_size: NA
j_call: TRBJ1-1
cdr3_nt: TGCGCCAGCAGTCATCCCCACAGAGAGAACACTGAAGCTTTCTTT
cdr3_aa: CASSHPHRENTEAFF